This T cell receptor (beta chain) was identified during a study of blood T cell repertoires in COVID-19. Whole-study context: Acute-phase and convalescent COVID-19 samples originated in the United States, Italy and Spain. The cDNA or gDNA used as material had been derived from T cells, B-cell-depleted T cells, or PBMCs.

Original handling: Reference gene primer amplification gave nucleated cell count estimates. Only in-frame clones appear in the TCRdb table, and some are missing; sequencing was by immunoSEQ multiplex PCR. The V and J calls and clone size come from that table; D and trimming were worked out from the DNA. The data contain 70,000 to 90,000 clones, around 90% of them singletons. Looked up from germline, CDR1 is LNHDA and CDR2 is SQIVND (reference sequence). V lost 3 bases to trimming and J lost 6 bases; unmatched junction nucleotides: 9. The CDR3 is 16 residues long. Material for sequencing was peripheral blood. The sequence came from a human donor in a cohort sampled during active COVID-19. The chain is built from TRBV19 and TRBJ1-1, with 11 nucleotides matching TRBD1. The chain's CDR3 is CASSIARTGGAAEAFF. The DNA for the CDR3 is TGTGCCAGTAGTATCGCCCGGACAGGGGGCGCGGCTGAAGCTTTCTTT.